This TCR beta chain derives from a study of blood T cells in healthy people across ages (dated by TCRdb to the mid-2010s). Some background on the complete study: In model experiments, template switching captured roughly one uniquely barcoded TCR beta cDNA molecule for every two T cells. Age-related changes in TCR beta repertoire diversity were measured in the study by deep sequencing normalized with unique cDNA molecular identifiers. The donors were divided into four age groups: young (average around 16 years), middle-aged (about 40), aged (approximately 62) and long-lived (roughly 88). To avoid experimental bias, donors of different ages were spread randomly across the sequencing lanes. The study analyzed two additional independent replicas of 1 million unique cDNA reads from the same blood draw for two donors, one aged 18 to 29 and one aged 80 or older. Summary of the overall study and its limitations: Since profiling was done on bulk unsorted PBMCs, naive and antigen-experienced compartments could not be conclusively compared. A strong correlation was found between observed TCR beta diversity and the percentage of naive T cells measured by flow cytometry. Observed TCR beta diversity per million T cells fell roughly linearly with age, and a significant reduction was already apparent by age roughly 41. The long-lived group showed more naive CD4+ T cells, fewer expanded clones and increased TCR diversity than the aged group, suggesting age selection. Estimates of total diversity based on one million sequenced T cells were regarded as lower bounds and as underestimates. The CMV infection status of donors was not known, potentially confounding age-related changes in expanded clonotypes.

This clonotype was counted between two and nine times. It lacks a known antigen. No clone much larger than this one lies a single base away; base qualities are absent. Donors were under 40 systemically healthy Caucasian individuals from Russia aged 6 to 90 years. Each donor gave approximately 10 milliliters of peripheral blood, collected into EDTA-treated Vacutainer tubes. Ficoll-Paque density-gradient centrifugation was used to isolate PBMCs, with at least 7 million per sample. Trizol reagent was used to extract total RNA from PBMCs, with at least 6 micrograms per sample. For every donor, flow cytometry on a PBMC aliquot measured the percentage of naive CD45RAhigh/CD27high T cells. Library generation was performed with 5' RACE. A second PCR of roughly 7 to 11 cycles was performed with a sample-barcoded 5' primer and a J-beta primer mix. A unique molecular identifier was introduced onto each TCR beta cDNA molecule by a template-switch 5' adaptor carrying 12 random nucleotides. Each sample yielded at least 3 million CDR3-containing paired-end reads. First-strand cDNA was synthesized from all RNA with the Mint cDNA synthesis kit, primed by a TRBC-specific oligonucleotide. Following uracil-DNA glycosylase treatment, a first 18-cycle PCR with universal primers M1SS and BC2_uni_R was performed on all cDNA. On the study's bioinformatics: Normalization of each sample was performed by random selection of 1 million high-quality reads, each carrying a distinct molecular identifier. Instead of being binned into consensus sequences, reads with shared molecular identifiers were discarded. MiTCR, with a Q25 quality threshold and the strictest error-elimination algorithm, was used for CDR3 identification, clonotype clustering and error correction. A nonparametric unseen species model with Euler transformation was used to estimate lower-bound total TCR beta diversity. TCRdb passed the public sequencing reads through fastp at Q25 and MiXCR, retaining productive beta sequences. Every entry covers one CDR3 protein and lists the most common genes and DNA from its rows. The V and J calls were determined by TCRdb, not by the authors. The sample records 1,800,000 or so distinct CDR3 sequences, 30% to 40% of which are singletons. 23% of the sample comes from the top ten.

The CDR3 holds 13 amino acids from the cysteine to the phenylalanine. Here the CDR3 DNA is all that survives: 39 bases in frame from base 1. Germline trimming amounts to 10 bases on V and 7 bases on J, with 13 as the count of junction bases outside the gene matches. From a lookup of the germline V gene, CDR1 and CDR2 are ENHRY and SYGVKD. The sample taken for sequencing was blood. The chain uses TRBV10-3 and TRBJ2-7; the central 7 bases match TRBD1. This clonotype was obtained from a human donor in good health. The CDR3 reads CANARDSPSEQYF. In nucleotides, the sequence is TGTGCCAACGCCCGGGACAGCCCTTCGGAGCAGTACTTC.